The 12 T cell receptor beta chains listed next were all sequenced from one sample in a study of radiation and T cells in renal cell carcinoma (TCRdb year 2020). In the paper's terms, the time point label means: baseline pretreatment blood. The treatment or condition label corresponds to: 15 Gy SBRT to primary tumor, nephrectomy 4 weeks later. Library preparation used the immunoSEQ multiplex PCR assay. Drawn from immuneACCESS, this table holds only the in-frame rearrangements with V and J called that TCRdb kept. Clones are partly lost; checked studies trace under half to an unresolved V gene and leave the rest unexplained. Recorded for this sample are about 59,000 clones; over 70% of them occurred a single time. Clones ranked in the top ten supply about 7.1% of the sample. The sample consisted of blood, taken from a patient whose treatment included radiotherapy and nephrectomy. The origin of the receptors is a man aged 55 to 70 with renal cell carcinoma.

This chain uses TRBV5-1 with TRBJ1-1; D might be TRBD1 (5 bases). The germline V and J ends were trimmed by 4 bases and 10 bases, with 20 bases remaining between them. Germline V lookup: CDR1 SGHRS, CDR2 YFSETQ. This CDR3 is built from 14 residues. The CDR3 spells CASSLSPGEGPAFF. The CDR3 DNA reads TGCGCCAGCAGCCTATCCCCTGGGGAGGGACCAGCTTTCTTT.

The chain uses TRBV7-9 and TRBJ2-3, with D possibly matching TRBD1 (5 bases). Germline assignment: CDR1 SEHNR and CDR2 FQNEAQ (reference sequence). The CDR3 totals 14 residues. The ends were cut back, 7 bases at V and 2 bases at J, with 13 bases in the middle. Here the CDR3 DNA reads TGTGCCAGCACGCCAGGGCGATACACAGATACGCAGTATTTT. Its protein is CASTPGRYTDTQYF.

V is TRBV7-2 and J is TRBJ2-7; no reliable D call. V lost 0 bases and J 5 bases, leaving 11 bases between the germline ends. The CDR3 is made up of 14 amino acids. Per germline, CDR1 SGHTA and CDR2 FQGNSA. In nucleotides, the CDR3 is TGTGCCAGCAGCTTAGCTTCCAGGTCCCACGAGCAGTACTTC. Amino acids: CASSLASRSHEQYF.

The chain couples TRBV4-3 to TRBJ1-1, with D perhaps matching TRBD1 (5 bases). V was trimmed by 0 bases and J by 8 bases, leaving 10 bases between them. CDR1 is LGHNA and CDR2 is YSLEER in the germline V gene. The CDR3 runs to 13 residues. The CDR3: CASSQEVYREAFF. CDR3 bases: TGCGCCAGCAGCCAAGAAGTGTACAGGGAAGCTTTCTTT.

The CDR3 is CASSLQQGALINEQFF. The CDR3 DNA sequence: TGTGCCAGCAGCCTCCAACAGGGGGCGCTGATAAATGAGCAGTTCTTC. The chain combines TRBV14 with TRBJ2-1; 9 positions agree with TRBD1. CDR3 length: 16 residues. The germline gives CDR1 SGHDN, CDR2 FVKESK. Trimming removed 4 bases from V and 7 bases from J; junction bases left unmatched: 11.

In its sample, this clone was seen once. The V and J genes are TRBV5-6 and TRBJ2-3; D might be TRBD1 or TRBD2, each matching 5 bases. The CDR3 length is 13 residues. The V gene's germline CDR1 is SGHDT and CDR2 YYEEEE. Between the trimmed V and J ends, which lost 4 bases and 6 bases, there was a span of 12 bases. CDR3 in DNA: TGTGCCAGCAGCCTCCGAGGGGTGGATACGCAGTATTTT. Encoded protein: CASSLRGVDTQYF.

This clone appeared a few times. The chain joins TRBV19 to TRBJ1-1; D is possibly TRBD1 (5 bases). Per the germline V gene, CDR1 is LNHDA and CDR2 is SQIVND (reference sequence). This CDR3 contains 12 residues. Between the trimmed V and J ends, which lost 10 bases and 7 bases, there was a span of 16 bases. CDR3 DNA sequence: TGTGCCACCGCTGGGGCGGGCGATGAAGCTTTCTTT. Translation: CATAGAGDEAFF.

This rearrangement joins TRBV7-8 to TRBJ1-3, with D possibly matching TRBD1 (5 bases). Germline CDR1 reads SGHVS; CDR2 reads FQNEAQ. The CDR3 consists of 14 residues. The V gene lost 4 bases and the J gene lost 1 base, with 8 bases spanning the gap. CDR3 nucleotides: TGTGCCAGCAGCTACCGGGGGTCTGGAAACACCATATATTTT. This encodes CASSYRGSGNTIYF.

J is TRBJ2-7 and V is TRBV6-1, with D perhaps assigned TRBD1 or TRBD2 (5 bases each). Germline V gene lookup returns CDR1 MNHNS and CDR2 SASEGT. The CDR3 is 13 residues long. Trimming shortened V by 7 bases and J by 4 bases, and 14 bases separated the two germline ends. CDR3: CASNGAGPYEQYV. In DNA form, the CDR3 reads TGTGCCAGCAACGGGGCTGGGCCGTACGAGCAGTACGTC.

The chain links TRBV14 to TRBJ2-5, with TRBD1 matching 10 bases. Per germline, CDR1 SGHDN and CDR2 FVKESK. J was trimmed by 4 bases and V by 1 base; bases with no gene match: 3. There are 15 residues in the CDR3. The CDR3 nucleotides are TGTGCCAGCAGCCAAGGACAGGGGGCCGTAGAGACCCAGTACTTC. Translating gives CASSQGQGAVETQYF.

The chain uses TRBV4-2 and TRBJ2-2; 10 bases are a match to TRBD2. From germline, CDR1 is LGHNA and CDR2 YNFKEQ. The CDR3 is 17 residues long. Unmatched junction bases numbered 8, after V lost 0 bases and J lost 7 bases. The CDR3 here is CASSQETLAGEVGELFF. For the CDR3, the DNA is TGTGCCAGCAGCCAAGAAACGCTAGCGGGAGAGGTCGGGGAGCTGTTTTTT.

This clone was counted once. The rearrangement uses TRBV28 and TRBJ2-2; 8 bases align to TRBD2. This CDR3 has 16 amino acids. CDR1 MDHEN and CDR2 SYDVKM come from the germline V gene. Unmatched junction bases numbered 4, after V lost 3 bases and J lost 1 base. CDR3 DNA: TGTGCCAGCAGTTTTAGCGGGATCCTGAACACCGGGGAGCTGTTTTTT. As protein: CASSFSGILNTGELFF.